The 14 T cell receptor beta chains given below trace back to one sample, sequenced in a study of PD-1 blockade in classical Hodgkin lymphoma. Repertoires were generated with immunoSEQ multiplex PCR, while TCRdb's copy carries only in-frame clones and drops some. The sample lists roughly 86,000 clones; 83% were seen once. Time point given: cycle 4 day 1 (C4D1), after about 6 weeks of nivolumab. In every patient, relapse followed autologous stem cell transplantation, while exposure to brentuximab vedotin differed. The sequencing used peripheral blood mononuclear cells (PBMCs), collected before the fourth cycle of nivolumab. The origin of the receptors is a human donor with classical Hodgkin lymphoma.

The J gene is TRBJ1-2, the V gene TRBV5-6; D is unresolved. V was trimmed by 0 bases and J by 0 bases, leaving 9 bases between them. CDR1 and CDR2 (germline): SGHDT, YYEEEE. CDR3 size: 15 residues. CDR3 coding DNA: TGTGCCAGCAGCTTGGACAGAAAAACTAACTATGGCTACACCTTC. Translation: CASSLDRKTNYGYTF.

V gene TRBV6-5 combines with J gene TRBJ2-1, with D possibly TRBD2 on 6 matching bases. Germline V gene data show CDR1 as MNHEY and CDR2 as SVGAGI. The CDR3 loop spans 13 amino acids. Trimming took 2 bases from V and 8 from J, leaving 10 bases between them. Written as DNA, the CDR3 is TGTGCCAGCAGTTACGGGCTAGCGCATGAGCAGTTCTTC. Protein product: CASSYGLAHEQFF.

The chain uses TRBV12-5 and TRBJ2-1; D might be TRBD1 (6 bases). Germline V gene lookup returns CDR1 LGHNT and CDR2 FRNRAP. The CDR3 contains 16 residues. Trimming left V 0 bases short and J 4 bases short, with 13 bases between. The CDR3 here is CASGLVIGGGYNEQFF. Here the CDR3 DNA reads TGTGCTAGTGGTTTGGTTATAGGGGGTGGTTACAATGAGCAGTTCTTC.

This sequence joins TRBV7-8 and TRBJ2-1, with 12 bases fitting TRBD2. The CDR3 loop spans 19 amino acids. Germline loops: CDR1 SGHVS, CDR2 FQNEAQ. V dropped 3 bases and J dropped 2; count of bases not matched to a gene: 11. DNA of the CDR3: TGTGCCAGCAGCTTCCCGCGGCGGACTAGCGGGGAAACCTACAATGAGCAGTTCTTC. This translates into CASSFPRRTSGETYNEQFF.

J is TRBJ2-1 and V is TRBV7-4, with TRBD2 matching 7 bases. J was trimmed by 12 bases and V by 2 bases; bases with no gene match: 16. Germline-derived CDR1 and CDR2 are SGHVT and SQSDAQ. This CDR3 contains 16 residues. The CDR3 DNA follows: TGTGCCAGCAGCTTATGGCGCGGGAGAAGTGAGGCGGGGCAGTTCTTC. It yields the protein CASSLWRGRSEAGQFF.

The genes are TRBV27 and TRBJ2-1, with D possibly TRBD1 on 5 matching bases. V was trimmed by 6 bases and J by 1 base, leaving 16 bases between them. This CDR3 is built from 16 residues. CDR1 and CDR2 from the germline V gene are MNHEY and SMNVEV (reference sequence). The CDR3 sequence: CASRGRGPGSYNEQFF. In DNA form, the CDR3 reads TGTGCCAGCAGGGGGCGTGGGCCCGGGTCCTACAATGAGCAGTTCTTC.

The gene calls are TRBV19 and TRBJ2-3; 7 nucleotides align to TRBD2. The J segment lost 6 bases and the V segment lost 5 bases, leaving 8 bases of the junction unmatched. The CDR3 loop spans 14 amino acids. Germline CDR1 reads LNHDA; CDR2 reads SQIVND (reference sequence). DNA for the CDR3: TGTGCCAGTAGTCGGGCGGGAGTTGATGATACGCAGTATTTT. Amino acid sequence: CASSRAGVDDTQYF.

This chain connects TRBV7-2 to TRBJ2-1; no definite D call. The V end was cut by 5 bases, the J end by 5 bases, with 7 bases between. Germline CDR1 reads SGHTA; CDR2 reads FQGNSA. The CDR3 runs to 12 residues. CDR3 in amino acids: CASSPPDNEQFF. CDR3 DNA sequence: TGTGCCAGCAGCCCCCCTGACAATGAGCAGTTCTTC.

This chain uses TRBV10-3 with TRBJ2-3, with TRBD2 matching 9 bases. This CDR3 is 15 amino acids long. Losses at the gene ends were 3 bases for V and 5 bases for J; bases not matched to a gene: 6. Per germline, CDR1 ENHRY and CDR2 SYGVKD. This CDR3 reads CAISDAGGPEDTQYF. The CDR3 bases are TGTGCCATCAGTGACGCGGGAGGGCCTGAAGATACGCAGTATTTT.

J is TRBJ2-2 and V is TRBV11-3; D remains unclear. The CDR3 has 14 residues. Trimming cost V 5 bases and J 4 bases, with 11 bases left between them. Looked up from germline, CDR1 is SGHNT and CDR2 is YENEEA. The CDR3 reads CASSPRSITGELFF. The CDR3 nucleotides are TGTGCCAGCAGCCCCAGGTCGATCACCGGGGAGCTGTTTTTT.

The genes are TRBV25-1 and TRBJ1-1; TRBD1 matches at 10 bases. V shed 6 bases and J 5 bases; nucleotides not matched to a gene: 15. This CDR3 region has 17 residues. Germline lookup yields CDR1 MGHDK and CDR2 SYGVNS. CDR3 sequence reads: CASRQTGTGVRGTEAFF. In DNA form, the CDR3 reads TGTGCCAGCAGGCAAACCGGGACAGGGGTAAGGGGGACTGAAGCTTTCTTT. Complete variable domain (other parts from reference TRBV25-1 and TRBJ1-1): EADIYQTPRYLVIGTGKKITLECSQTMGHDKMYWYQQDPGMELHLIHYSYGVNSTEKGDLSSESTVSRIRTEHFPLTLESARPSHTSQYLCASRQTGTGVRGTEAFFGQGTRLTVV.

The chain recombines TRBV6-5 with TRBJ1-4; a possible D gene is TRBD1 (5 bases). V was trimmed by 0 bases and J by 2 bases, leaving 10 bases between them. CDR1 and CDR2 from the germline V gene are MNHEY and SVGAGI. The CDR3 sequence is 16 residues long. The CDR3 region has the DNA TGTGCCAGCAGTTACTCCGGGACGACGACTAATGAAAAACTGTTTTTT. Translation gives CASSYSGTTTNEKLFF.

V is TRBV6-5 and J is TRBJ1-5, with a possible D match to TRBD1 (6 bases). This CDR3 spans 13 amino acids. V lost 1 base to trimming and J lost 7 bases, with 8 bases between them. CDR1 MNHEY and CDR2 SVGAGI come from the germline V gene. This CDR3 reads CASSYLGGQPQHF. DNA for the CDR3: TGTGCCAGCAGTTACTTAGGGGGACAGCCCCAGCATTTT.

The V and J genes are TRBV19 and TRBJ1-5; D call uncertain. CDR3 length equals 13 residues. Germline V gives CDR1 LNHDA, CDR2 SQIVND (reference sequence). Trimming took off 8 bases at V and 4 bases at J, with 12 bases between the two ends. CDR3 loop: CASSNGHNQPQHF. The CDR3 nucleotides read TGTGCCAGTTCTAACGGTCATAATCAGCCCCAGCATTTT. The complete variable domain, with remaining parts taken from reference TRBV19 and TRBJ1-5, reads DGGITQSPKYLFRKEGQNVTLSCEQNLNHDAMYWYRQDPGQGLRLIYYSQIVNDFQKGDIAEGYSVSREKKESFPLTVTSAQKNPTAFYLCASSNGHNQPQHFGDGTRLSIL.